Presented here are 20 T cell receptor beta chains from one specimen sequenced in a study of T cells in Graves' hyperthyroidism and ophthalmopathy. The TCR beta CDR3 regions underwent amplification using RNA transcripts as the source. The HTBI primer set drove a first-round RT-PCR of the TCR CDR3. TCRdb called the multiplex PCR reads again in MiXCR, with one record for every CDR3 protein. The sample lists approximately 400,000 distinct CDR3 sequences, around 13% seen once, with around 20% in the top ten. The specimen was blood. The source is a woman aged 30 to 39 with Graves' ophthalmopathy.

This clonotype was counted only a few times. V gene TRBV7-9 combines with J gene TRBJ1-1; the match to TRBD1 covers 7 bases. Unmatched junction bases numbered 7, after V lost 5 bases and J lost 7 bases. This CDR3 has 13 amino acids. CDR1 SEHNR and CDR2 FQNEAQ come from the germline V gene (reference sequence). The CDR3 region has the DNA TGTGCCAGCAGCCCTGACGGGACAGATGAAGCTTTCTTT. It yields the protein CASSPDGTDEAFF.

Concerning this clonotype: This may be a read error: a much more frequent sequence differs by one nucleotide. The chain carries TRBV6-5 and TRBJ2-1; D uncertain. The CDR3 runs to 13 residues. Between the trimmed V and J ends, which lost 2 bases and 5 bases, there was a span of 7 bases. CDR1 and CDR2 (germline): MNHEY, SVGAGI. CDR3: CASSYPPNNEQFF. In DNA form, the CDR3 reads TGTGCCAGCAGTTACCCACCCAACAATGAGCAGTTCTTC.

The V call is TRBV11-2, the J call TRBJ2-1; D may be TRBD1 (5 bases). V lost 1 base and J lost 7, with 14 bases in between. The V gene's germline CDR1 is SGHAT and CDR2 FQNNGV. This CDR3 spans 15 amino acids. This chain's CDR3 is CASSLAPGWGNEQFF. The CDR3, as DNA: TGTGCCAGCAGCTTAGCGCCAGGGTGGGGAAATGAGCAGTTCTTC.

As DNA, the CDR3 is TGTGCCAGCAGCGGATTGTCGCGGGGGCTGGTCCCTGGGGCCAACGTCCTGACTTTC. Protein: CASSGLSRGLVPGANVLTF. This chain connects TRBV9 to TRBJ2-6; D may be TRBD2 (7 bases). The ends were cut back, 3 bases at V and 2 bases at J, with 21 bases in the middle. Germline V gene lookup returns CDR1 SGDLS and CDR2 YYNGEE. The CDR3 contains 19 residues.

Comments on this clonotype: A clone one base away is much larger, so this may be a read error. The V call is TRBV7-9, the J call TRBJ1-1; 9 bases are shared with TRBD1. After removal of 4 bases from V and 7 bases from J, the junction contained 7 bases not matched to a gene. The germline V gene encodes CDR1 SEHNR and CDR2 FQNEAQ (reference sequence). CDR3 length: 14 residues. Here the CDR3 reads CASSSDRGGIEAFF. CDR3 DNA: TGTGCCAGCAGCTCAGACAGGGGGGGCATTGAAGCTTTCTTT.

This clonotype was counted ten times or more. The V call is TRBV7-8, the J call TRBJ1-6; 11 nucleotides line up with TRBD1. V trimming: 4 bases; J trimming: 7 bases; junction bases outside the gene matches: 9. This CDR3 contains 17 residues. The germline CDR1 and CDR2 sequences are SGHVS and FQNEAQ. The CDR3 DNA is TGTGCCAGCAGCTACCCCGGACAGGGGGCGTGGAATTCACCCCTCCACTTT. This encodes CASSYPGQGAWNSPLHF.

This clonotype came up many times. The CDR3 region is CSVEVSLGNYGYTF. The CDR3 DNA reads as TGCAGCGTTGAAGTGTCCCTGGGGAACTATGGCTACACCTTC. The chain carries TRBV29-1 and TRBJ1-2, with D uncertain. The length of the CDR3 is 14 residues. Germline lookup yields CDR1 SQVTM and CDR2 ANQGSEA. The V end lost 1 base, the J end lost 2 bases, and 11 bases lay between the germline ends.

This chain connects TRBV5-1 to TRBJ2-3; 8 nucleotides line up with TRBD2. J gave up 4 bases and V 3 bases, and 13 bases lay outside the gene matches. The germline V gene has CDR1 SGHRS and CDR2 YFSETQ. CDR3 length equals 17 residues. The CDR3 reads CASSWTGGAGEADTQYF. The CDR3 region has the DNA TGCGCCAGCAGCTGGACGGGTGGAGCGGGGGAGGCAGATACGCAGTATTTT.

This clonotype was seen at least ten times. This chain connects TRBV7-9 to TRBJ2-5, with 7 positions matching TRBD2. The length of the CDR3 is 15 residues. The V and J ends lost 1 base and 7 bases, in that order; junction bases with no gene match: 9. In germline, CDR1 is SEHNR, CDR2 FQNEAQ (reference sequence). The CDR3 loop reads CASSLGAGEVSTQYF. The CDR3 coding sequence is TGTGCCAGCAGCTTAGGGGCGGGGGAAGTATCGACCCAGTACTTC.

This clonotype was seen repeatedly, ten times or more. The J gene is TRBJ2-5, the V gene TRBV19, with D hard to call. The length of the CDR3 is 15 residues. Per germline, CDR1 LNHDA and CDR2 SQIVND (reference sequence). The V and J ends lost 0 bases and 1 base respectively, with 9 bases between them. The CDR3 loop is CASSIEATTQETQYF. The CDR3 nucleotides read TGTGCCAGTAGTATAGAGGCTACTACCCAAGAGACCCAGTACTTC.

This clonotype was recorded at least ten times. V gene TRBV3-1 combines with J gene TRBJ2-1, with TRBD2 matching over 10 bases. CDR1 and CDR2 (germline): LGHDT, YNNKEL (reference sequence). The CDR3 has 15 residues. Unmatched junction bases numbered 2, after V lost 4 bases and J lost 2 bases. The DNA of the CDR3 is TGTGCCAGCAGCCTAACTAGCGGGGCCTACAATGAGCAGTTCTTC. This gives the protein CASSLTSGAYNEQFF.

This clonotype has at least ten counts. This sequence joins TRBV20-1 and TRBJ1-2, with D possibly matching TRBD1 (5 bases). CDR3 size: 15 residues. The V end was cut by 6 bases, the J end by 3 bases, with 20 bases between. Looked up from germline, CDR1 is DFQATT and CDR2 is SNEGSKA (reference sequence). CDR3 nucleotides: TGCAGTGCCAGGGACCGATCCCTCGTAGACTATGGCTACACCTTC. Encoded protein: CSARDRSLVDYGYTF.

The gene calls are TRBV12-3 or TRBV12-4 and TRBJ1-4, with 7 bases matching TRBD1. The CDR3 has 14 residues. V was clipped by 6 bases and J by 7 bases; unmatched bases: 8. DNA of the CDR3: TGTGCCAGCAGCATGGACAGGTTACCTGAAAAACTGTTTTTT. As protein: CASSMDRLPEKLFF.

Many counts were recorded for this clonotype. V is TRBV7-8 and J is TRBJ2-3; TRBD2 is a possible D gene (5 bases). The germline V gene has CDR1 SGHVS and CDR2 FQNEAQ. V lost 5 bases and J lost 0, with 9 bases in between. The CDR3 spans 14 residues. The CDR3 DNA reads TGTGCCAGCAGCGTAGACTATAGCACAGATACGCAGTATTTT. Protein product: CASSVDYSTDTQYF.

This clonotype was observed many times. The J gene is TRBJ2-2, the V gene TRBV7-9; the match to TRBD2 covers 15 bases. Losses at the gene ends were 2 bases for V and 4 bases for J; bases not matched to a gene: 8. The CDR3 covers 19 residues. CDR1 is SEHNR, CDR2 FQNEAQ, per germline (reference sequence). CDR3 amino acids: CASSLPGLAGGELTGELFF. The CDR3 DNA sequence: TGTGCCAGCAGCTTACCGGGACTAGCGGGGGGCGAACTCACCGGGGAGCTGTTTTTT.

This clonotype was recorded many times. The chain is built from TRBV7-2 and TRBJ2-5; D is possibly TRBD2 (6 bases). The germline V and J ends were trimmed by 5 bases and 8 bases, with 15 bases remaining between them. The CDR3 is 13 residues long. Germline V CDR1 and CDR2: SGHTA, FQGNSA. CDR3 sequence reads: CASSPGAGSTQYF. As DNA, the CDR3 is TGTGCCAGCAGCCCAGGCGCGGGGTCTACCCAGTACTTC.

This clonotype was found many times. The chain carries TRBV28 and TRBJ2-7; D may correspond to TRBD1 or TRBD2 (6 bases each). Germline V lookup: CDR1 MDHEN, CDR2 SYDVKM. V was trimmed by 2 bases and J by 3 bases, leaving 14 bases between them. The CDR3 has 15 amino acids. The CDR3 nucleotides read TGTGCCAGCAGTTTAGGCGGGACACCAGACTACGAGCAGTACTTC. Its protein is CASSLGGTPDYEQYF.

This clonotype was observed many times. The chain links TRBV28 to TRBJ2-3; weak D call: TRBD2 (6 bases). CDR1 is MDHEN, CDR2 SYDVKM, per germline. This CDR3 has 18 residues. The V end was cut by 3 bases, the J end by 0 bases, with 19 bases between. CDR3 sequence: CASSLEGSTSRSTDTQYF. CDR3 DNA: TGTGCCAGCAGTTTGGAGGGATCCACCTCCCGAAGCACAGATACGCAGTATTTT.

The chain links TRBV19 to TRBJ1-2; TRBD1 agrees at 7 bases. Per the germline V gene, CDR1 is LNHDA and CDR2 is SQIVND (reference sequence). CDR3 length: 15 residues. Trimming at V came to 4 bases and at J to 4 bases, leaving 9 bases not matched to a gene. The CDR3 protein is CASSNDRDSPYGYTF. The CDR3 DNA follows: TGTGCCAGTAGTAACGACCGGGACAGTCCCTATGGCTACACCTTC.

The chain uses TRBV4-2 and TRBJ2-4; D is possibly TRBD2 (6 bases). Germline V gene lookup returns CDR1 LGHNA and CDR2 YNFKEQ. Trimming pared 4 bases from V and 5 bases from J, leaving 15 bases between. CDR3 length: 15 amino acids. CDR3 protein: CASSRLLGGENIQYF. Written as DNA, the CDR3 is TGTGCCAGCAGCCGCTTGCTGGGCGGGGAAAACATTCAGTACTTC.